These 23 T cell receptor beta chains were sequenced from one sample in a study of response to subunit inactivated influenza vaccine. TCRdb processed the RT-PCR reads anew with MiXCR; each CDR3 protein has one entry. Of some 500,000 distinct CDR3 sequences listed, approximately 15% were seen once; the top ten hold 2.5% to 3.5%. The sample in question was CD4+ T cells sorted from PBMCs, obtained less than 30 months after vaccination. These receptors all stem from a man aged 50-75 years who received an inactivated influenza vaccine.

There are a few counts of this clonotype. The CDR3 spells CASSPRSPGTEAFF. CDR3 DNA sequence: TGTGCCAGCAGCCCCCGTTCCCCGGGCACTGAAGCTTTCTTT. The V and J genes are TRBV3-1 and TRBJ1-1; no clear D gene. The CDR3 totals 14 residues. V was trimmed by 4 bases and J by 4 bases, leaving 13 bases between them. Germline-derived CDR1 and CDR2 are LGHDT and YNNKEL (reference sequence). The entire variable domain, with the rest obtained from reference TRBV3-1 and TRBJ1-1, is as follows: DTAVSQTPKYLVTQMGNDKSIKCEQNLGHDTMYWYKQDSKKFLKIMFSYNNKELIINETVPNRFSPKSPDKAHLNLHINSLELGDSAVYFCASSPRSPGTEAFFGQGTRLTVV.

This clonotype appeared a few times. The rearrangement uses TRBV5-5 and TRBJ2-5; 7 bases map to TRBD1. The length of the CDR3 is 16 residues. Germline loops: CDR1 SGHKS, CDR2 YYEKEE (reference sequence). V lost 0 bases and J lost 5; bases outside the gene matches: 10. The CDR3 nucleotides read TGTGCCAGCAGCTTGGGAGGCCAGGGGGTAACCGAGACCCAGTACTTC. Translated: CASSLGGQGVTETQYF.

This clonotype was detected only a few times. CDR3 DNA sequence: TGCGCCAGCAGCTTGACTAGCGGGGGGGCCTACAATGAGCAGTTCTTC. It is translated as CASSLTSGGAYNEQFF. V and J are TRBV5-1 and TRBJ2-1; 13 nucleotides align to TRBD2. V shed 1 base, J shed 2 bases, and the junction held 0 bases outside the gene matches. The CDR3 is made up of 16 amino acids. CDR1 is SGHRS and CDR2 is YFSETQ in the germline V gene.

This clonotype was seen many times. In nucleotides, the CDR3 is TGTGCCAGCAGCTTGCTACCAGACCTGACTCGAGAGCAGTACTTC. It encodes CASSLLPDLTREQYF. The chain couples TRBV5-5 to TRBJ2-7, with D hard to call. From germline, CDR1 is SGHKS and CDR2 YYEKEE (reference sequence). CDR3 length: 15 residues. Trimming cost V 1 base and J 7 bases, with 18 bases left between them.

The J gene is TRBJ2-4, the V gene TRBV6-5; perhaps TRBD2 as D (5 bases). Looked up from germline, CDR1 is MNHEY and CDR2 is SVGAGI. The length of the CDR3 is 17 residues. V gave up 0 bases and J gave up 1 base, with 13 bases separating them. CDR3 sequence (DNA): TGTGCCAGCAGTTACTCATCGGGAATTGGGGCCAAAAACATTCAGTACTTC. It specifies CASSYSSGIGAKNIQYF.

This clonotype was detected ten times or more. The chain couples TRBV7-8 to TRBJ2-7, with TRBD2 matching over 7 bases. The CDR3 totals 10 residues. Germline V lookup: CDR1 SGHVS, CDR2 FQNEAQ. The ends lost 6 bases at V and 8 bases at J; junction bases unmatched: 1. The chain's CDR3 is CASSGTKQYF. CDR3 sequence (DNA): TGTGCCAGCAGTGGGACTAAGCAGTACTTC.

This clonotype was recorded at least ten times. V gene TRBV3-1 combines with J gene TRBJ2-2, with D tentatively TRBD1 (5 bases). The CDR3 has 15 residues. Looked up from germline, CDR1 is LGHDT and CDR2 is YNNKEL (reference sequence). Trimming stripped 4 bases from V and 0 bases from J, with 9 bases between. CDR3 loop: CASSPTATNTGELFF. Here the CDR3 DNA reads TGTGCCAGCAGCCCGACAGCTACGAACACCGGGGAGCTGTTTTTT.

The genes are TRBV5-1 and TRBJ1-1; D is possibly TRBD1 (6 bases). Germline CDR1 SGHRS, CDR2 YFSETQ. Trimming took off 0 bases at V and 1 base at J, with 10 bases between the two ends. The CDR3 consists of 15 residues. CDR3 DNA: TGCGCCAGCAGCTTGGAATTACAGGGGAACACTGAAGCTTTCTTT. Translation gives CASSLELQGNTEAFF.

The chain links TRBV10-3 to TRBJ2-7, with a weak D call TRBD1 (6 bases). Looked up from germline, CDR1 is ENHRY and CDR2 is SYGVKD. V was trimmed by 6 bases and J by 5 bases, leaving 14 bases between them. The CDR3 totals 13 residues. CDR3 sequence (DNA): TGTGCCATCAGACAGGGTCTACAGGACGAGCAGTACTTC. It is translated as CAIRQGLQDEQYF.

This clonotype showed up many times. The genes are TRBV10-3 and TRBJ2-1, with D perhaps matching TRBD2 (5 bases). V lost 6 bases to trimming and J lost 2 bases, with 14 bases between them. The CDR3 is made up of 15 amino acids. CDR1 and CDR2 (germline): ENHRY, SYGVKD. In DNA, the CDR3 is TGTGCCATCAGAGAAGAGGGTGGGACCTACAATGAGCAGTTCTTC. The encoded protein is CAIREEGGTYNEQFF.

In its sample, this clonotype was seen many times. V is TRBV20-1 and J is TRBJ2-5, with 9 bases identical to TRBD1. Germline V gene data show CDR1 as DFQATT and CDR2 as SNEGSKA (reference sequence). V lost 0 bases to trimming and J lost 5 bases; unmatched junction nucleotides: 10. This CDR3 has 16 amino acids. DNA of the CDR3: TGCAGTGCTAGAGATGGAGGGACAGGGAGGTCGGAGACCCAGTACTTC. This sequence encodes CSARDGGTGRSETQYF.

The chain employs TRBV3-1 and TRBJ1-2; D is unclear. The CDR3 is made up of 14 amino acids. The V end lost 2 bases, the J end lost 4 bases, and 11 bases lay between the germline ends. Per germline, CDR1 LGHDT and CDR2 YNNKEL (reference sequence). Here the CDR3 DNA reads TGTGCCAGCAGCCAAAATAGTGGTAGCTATGGCTACACCTTC. Protein: CASSQNSGSYGYTF.

This clonotype appeared a few times. This chain links TRBV5-1 with TRBJ2-3, with TRBD2 identical over 7 bases. This CDR3 is 15 amino acids long. Germline CDR1 reads SGHRS; CDR2 reads YFSETQ. With 4 bases clipped from V and 3 bases from J, the junction kept 8 bases outside the gene matches. The CDR3 region is CASSQASGWTDTQYF. The CDR3 nucleotides read TGCGCCAGCAGCCAAGCTAGCGGCTGGACAGATACGCAGTATTTT. The variable domain in full, completed from reference TRBV5-1 and TRBJ2-3, reads KAGVTQTPRYLIKTRGQQVTLSCSPISGHRSVSWYQQTPGQGLQFLFEYFSETQRNKGNFPGRFSGRQFSNSRSEMNVSTLELGDSALYLCASSQASGWTDTQYFGPGTRLTVL.

The chain joins TRBV25-1 to TRBJ1-1, with 8 bases aligning to TRBD1. With 7 bases clipped from V and 4 bases from J, the junction kept 14 bases outside the gene matches. The CDR3 length is 16 residues. Germline V lookup: CDR1 MGHDK, CDR2 SYGVNS. CDR3 sequence: CASINAGGQGSTEAFF. The CDR3 DNA follows: TGTGCCAGCATCAACGCAGGAGGACAGGGAAGCACTGAAGCTTTCTTT.

The chain is built from TRBV9 and TRBJ2-7; D unresolved. The CDR3 extends over 13 amino acids. V lost 3 bases to trimming and J lost 6 bases, with 13 bases between them. CDR1 is SGDLS, CDR2 YYNGEE, per germline. CDR3 in DNA: TGTGCCAGCAGCGCCAAAAGTTGGGGCGAGCAGTACTTC. The encoded protein is CASSAKSWGEQYF.

This clonotype was counted only a few times. This chain connects TRBV10-3 to TRBJ2-7, with TRBD2 matching over 8 bases. CDR1 and CDR2 (germline): ENHRY, SYGVKD. With V trimmed by 1 base and J by 5 bases, 4 bases remained unmatched. There are 14 residues in the CDR3. The CDR3 protein is CAISELAGLDEQYF. The CDR3, as DNA: TGTGCCATCAGTGAGTTAGCGGGATTAGACGAGCAGTACTTC.

The rearrangement joins TRBV3-1 to TRBJ2-6, with D unresolved. This CDR3 has 18 residues. V lost 0 bases and J lost 0, with 12 bases in between. Germline CDR1 is LGHDT and CDR2 is YNNKEL (reference sequence). CDR3 coding DNA: TGTGCCAGCAGCCAAGAAAGTACAGTATTCTCTGGGGCCAACGTCCTGACTTTC. Protein sequence: CASSQESTVFSGANVLTF.

The sample holds a few counts of this clonotype. The V call is TRBV20-1, the J call TRBJ2-5; D uncertain. Trimming stripped 3 bases from V and 1 base from J, with 9 bases between. The CDR3 consists of 13 residues. Germline V lookup: CDR1 DFQATT, CDR2 SNEGSKA (reference sequence). This chain's CDR3 is CSARRWIQETQYF. The CDR3 nucleotides read TGCAGTGCTAGGAGGTGGATCCAAGAGACCCAGTACTTC.

V usage is TRBV6-5 and J usage is TRBJ1-1, with 9 bases identical to TRBD1. There are 11 residues in the CDR3. Germline loops: CDR1 MNHEY, CDR2 SVGAGI. After removal of 6 bases from V and 10 bases from J, the junction contained 3 bases not matched to a gene. The chain's CDR3 is CASRNRGLAFF. The CDR3 DNA is TGTGCCAGCAGAAACAGGGGGCTAGCTTTCTTT.

The chain couples TRBV12-3 or TRBV12-4 to TRBJ2-5; a possible D gene is TRBD1 (5 bases). Trimming stripped 7 bases from V and 4 bases from J, with 13 bases between. The CDR3 runs to 13 residues. The DNA of the CDR3 is TGTGCCAGCAAGTTGGTAGGGGTAGAGACCCAGTACTTC. Protein product: CASKLVGVETQYF.

There are a few counts of this clonotype. V gene TRBV7-2 combines with J gene TRBJ1-4; D remains ambiguous. The germline V gene has CDR1 SGHTA and CDR2 FQGNSA. The CDR3 contains 14 residues. With 5 bases removed from V and 8 bases from J, the gap between germline ends came to 15 bases. The DNA of the CDR3 is TGTGCCAGCAGCCTGGGAGCCTTTAGAGAAAAACTGTTTTTT. Its translation: CASSLGAFREKLFF.

The V and J genes are TRBV20-1 and TRBJ2-3, with D uncertain. The germline CDR1 and CDR2 sequences are DFQATT and SNEGSKA (reference sequence). The CDR3 contains 14 residues. V was trimmed by 5 bases and J by 6 bases, leaving 18 bases between them. CDR3 in DNA: TGCAGTGCTCCCGACACGACCCGTGGTGATACGCAGTATTTT. As protein: CSAPDTTRGDTQYF.

This chain connects TRBV19 to TRBJ1-2; D perhaps matches TRBD1 (5 bases). The CDR3 extends over 15 amino acids. V was shortened by 3 bases and J by 3 bases, with 14 bases between the two germline ends. Per the germline V gene, CDR1 is LNHDA and CDR2 is SQIVND (reference sequence). This CDR3 is CASSIGADGYYGYTF. CDR3 nucleotide sequence: TGTGCCAGTAGTATCGGGGCGGATGGGTACTATGGCTACACCTTC.